The 13 T cell receptor beta chains below all came from one sample that was sequenced in a study of OX40 agonist ivuxolimab in advanced cancers. This table comes from immunoSEQ multiplex PCR, and its TCRdb copy is limited to in-frame clones, with some not included. This table holds tens of thousands of clones, 85% to 90% found once. Sequences were derived from CD4+ or CD8+ T cells sorted from blood, sampled in a trial of the OX40 agonist ivuxolimab. The receptor source for this set is an adult with an advanced solid tumor such as melanoma, head and neck, liver or kidney cancer.

V gene TRBV11-1 combines with J gene TRBJ2-5; possibly TRBD1 or TRBD2 for D (5 bases each). The CDR3 is 17 residues long. V lost 5 bases, J lost 5 bases, and 24 bases lay in between. Germline assignment: CDR1 SGHAT and CDR2 FQDESV (reference sequence). This chain's CDR3 is CASSLNSPGRTVETQYF. The CDR3 nucleotides read TGTGCCAGCAGCCTAAACTCTCCGGGACGGACGGTGGAGACCCAGTACTTC. Full variable domain (remainder filled in from reference TRBV11-1 and TRBJ2-5): EAEVAQSPRYKITEKSQAVAFWCDPISGHATLYWYRQILGQGPELLVQFQDESVVDDSQLPKDRFSAERLKGVDSTLKIQPAELGDSAMYLCASSLNSPGRTVETQYFGPGTRLLVL.

The chain employs TRBV20-1 and TRBJ2-5; unclear D gene. This CDR3 contains 11 residues. V lost 0 bases and J lost 2, with 1 base in between. CDR1 is DFQATT, CDR2 SNEGSKA, per germline (reference sequence). The CDR3 nucleotides are TGCAGTGCTAGAGAACAAGAGACCCAGTACTTC. Encoded protein: CSAREQETQYF.

This rearrangement joins TRBV7-2 to TRBJ1-2; D not resolved. The V and J ends lost 2 bases and 2 bases respectively, with 9 bases between them. Germline V CDR1 and CDR2: SGHTA, FQGNSA. CDR3 length: 14 amino acids. This CDR3 is CASSLSTGNYGYTF. For the CDR3, the DNA is TGTGCCAGCAGCTTATCAACGGGGAACTATGGCTACACCTTC.

The rearrangement links TRBV6-4 to TRBJ1-2, with 10 bases matching TRBD1. The CDR3 contains 14 residues. CDR1 and CDR2 from the germline V gene are MRHNA and SNTAGT. With V trimmed by 3 bases and J by 4 bases, 2 bases remained unmatched. This CDR3 is CASSEGQGTYGYTF. CDR3 DNA: TGTGCCAGCAGTGAGGGACAGGGGACCTATGGCTACACCTTC.

This clone was counted between two and nine times. The gene calls are TRBV11-1 and TRBJ2-1; D unclear. This CDR3 is 11 amino acids long. V lost 7 bases and J lost 8, with 9 bases in between. Germline values: CDR1 SGHAT, CDR2 FQDESV (reference sequence). The CDR3 here is CASTRQDEQFF. As DNA, the CDR3 is TGTGCCAGCACCCGCCAGGATGAGCAGTTCTTC.

The chain recombines TRBV18 with TRBJ1-2; possibly TRBD1 for D (5 bases). Germline CDR1 KGHSH, CDR2 LQKENI. The CDR3 has 16 amino acids. V was pared by 0 bases and J by 4 bases, with 15 bases between. DNA for the CDR3: TGTGCCAGCTCACCACCCCCGGGAGGGGCGACCTATGGCTACACCTTC. Residues: CASSPPPGGATYGYTF.

V usage is TRBV6-1 and J usage is TRBJ1-5; 9 nucleotides match TRBD1. This CDR3 has 15 residues. Germline trimming cut 7 bases from V and 5 bases from J; bases unmatched to any gene: 9. Looked up from germline, CDR1 is MNHNS and CDR2 is SASEGT. The CDR3 region is CASTNGRTGDQPQHF. Here the CDR3 DNA reads TGTGCCAGCACGAACGGTAGGACAGGGGATCAGCCCCAGCATTTT.

The chain carries TRBV7-3 and TRBJ1-3, with D perhaps TRBD1 (6 bases). This CDR3 contains 16 residues. The germline V gene has CDR1 SGHTA and CDR2 FQGTGA. The V gene lost 0 bases and the J gene lost 0 bases, with 9 bases spanning the gap. The CDR3 DNA reads as TGTGCCAGCAGCTTAACGGGACATAACTCTGGAAACACCATATATTTT. It yields the protein CASSLTGHNSGNTIYF.

The CDR3 nucleotides read TGTGCCAGTAGTATAGCTGAGGGGAGGAACACTGAAGCTTTCTTT. Residues: CASSIAEGRNTEAFF. J is TRBJ1-1 and V is TRBV19, with D possibly TRBD1 on 5 matching bases. The CDR3 is made up of 15 amino acids. V was cut by 1 base and J by 1 base, with 10 bases left in between. Germline loops: CDR1 LNHDA, CDR2 SQIVND (reference sequence). Full variable domain (missing parts from reference TRBV19 and TRBJ1-1): DGGITQSPKYLFRKEGQNVTLSCEQNLNHDAMYWYRQDPGQGLRLIYYSQIVNDFQKGDIAEGYSVSREKKESFPLTVTSAQKNPTAFYLCASSIAEGRNTEAFFGQGTRLTVV.

The rearrangement joins TRBV5-6 to TRBJ1-5; no definite D call. Trimming took off 5 bases at V and 1 base at J, with 10 bases between the two ends. This CDR3 has 14 residues. CDR1 and CDR2 from the germline V gene are SGHDT and YYEEEE. CDR3: CASSRTKSNQPQHF. The CDR3 DNA follows: TGTGCCAGCAGTAGGACGAAAAGCAATCAGCCCCAGCATTTT.

This clone was counted a few times. The chain recombines TRBV19 with TRBJ2-1, with a weak D call TRBD2 (5 bases). The germline V gene encodes CDR1 LNHDA and CDR2 SQIVND (reference sequence). This CDR3 comprises 13 residues. The V end was cut by 7 bases, the J end by 8 bases, with 15 bases between. Written as DNA, the CDR3 is TGTGCCAGTAACACTAGACTGGGCGATGAGCAGTTCTTC. Translating gives CASNTRLGDEQFF.

The chain employs TRBV6-1 and TRBJ2-3, with D possibly being TRBD2 (6 bases). The CDR3 extends over 14 amino acids. V was trimmed by 10 bases and J by 4 bases, leaving 18 bases between them. Germline-derived CDR1 and CDR2 are MNHNS and SASEGT. In DNA form, the CDR3 reads TGTGCCACCCGCGGGACGACGGAGTCAGATACGCAGTATTTT. Its protein is CATRGTTESDTQYF.

The chain uses TRBV7-6 and TRBJ1-1; tentative D call: TRBD1 (5 bases). The germline V gene encodes CDR1 SGHVS and CDR2 FNYEAQ. The CDR3 runs to 12 residues. V dropped 5 bases and J dropped 11 bases, with 15 bases sitting between them. The DNA of the CDR3 is TGTGCCAGCAGCCCTTGGGGGAGAGAGGCTTTCTTT. This gives the protein CASSPWGREAFF.